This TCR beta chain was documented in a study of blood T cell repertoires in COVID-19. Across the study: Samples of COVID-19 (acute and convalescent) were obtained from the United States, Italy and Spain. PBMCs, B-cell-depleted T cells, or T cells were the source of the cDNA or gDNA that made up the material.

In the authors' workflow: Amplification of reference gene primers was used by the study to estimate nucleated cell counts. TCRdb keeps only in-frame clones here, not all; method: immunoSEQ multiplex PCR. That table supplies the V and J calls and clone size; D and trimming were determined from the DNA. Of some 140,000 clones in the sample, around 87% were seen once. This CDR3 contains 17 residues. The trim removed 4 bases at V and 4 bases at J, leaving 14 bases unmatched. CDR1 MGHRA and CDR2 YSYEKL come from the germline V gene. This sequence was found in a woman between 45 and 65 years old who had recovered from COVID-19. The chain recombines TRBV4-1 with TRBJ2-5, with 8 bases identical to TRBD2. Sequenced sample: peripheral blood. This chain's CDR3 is CASSPGGSGALRETQYF. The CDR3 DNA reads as TGCGCCAGCAGCCCTGGGGGTAGCGGGGCCCTTAGAGAGACCCAGTACTTC.